This entry is about one TCR beta chain. The antigen remains unidentified. This sample's treatment: oral pan-JAK inhibitor, 5-10 mg twice daily. Collection of lesional scalp punch biopsies and peripheral blood was performed in alopecia areata patients. The sample is drawn from a study of CD8+ T cells in alopecia areata. About the research overall: Oral tofacitinib (5 to 10 mg twice daily) was administered to treated patients.

cDNA serving as the sequencing template came from extracted, reverse transcribed RNA. Sequenced by immunoSEQ multiplex PCR; TCRdb stores in-frame clones only, minus some. Counted here are about 4,400 clones, around 63% occurring once; the ten biggest clones make up roughly an eighth. Notes on the study in general: Among the 100 top clones, expanded CD8+ clones, like scalp clonality, were significantly decreased by tofacitinib.

The germline CDR1 and CDR2 sequences are SGHTA and FQGNSA. Trimming at V came to 1 base and at J to 4 bases, leaving 2 bases not matched to a gene. This CDR3 is 14 amino acids long. The sequence was obtained from a human donor with alopecia areata. Here the sequenced sample was skin, taken at week 4, from a patient treated with tofacitinib. V gene TRBV7-2 combines with J gene TRBJ2-3, with 7 bases identical to TRBD1. The CDR3 region is CASSLGQGPDTQYF. In DNA, the CDR3 is TGTGCCAGCAGCTTAGGACAGGGCCCAGATACGCAGTATTTT.